The 28 T cell receptor beta chains reported below all come from one sample, sequenced in a study of shared clonotypes between healthy human individuals. The protocol was immunoSEQ multiplex PCR, while the TCRdb copy is restricted to in-frame clones and leaves out a portion. The sample lists just over 95,000 clones, 67% occurring once. The sample consisted of memory CD8+ T cells sorted from blood. Specified subset: CD45RO+ cells pooled with CCR7-negative TemRA cells. The receptors here all came from a man aged 30 to 39 in good health.

The V gene is TRBV6-6, the J gene TRBJ2-1; 9 positions match TRBD2. Trimming at V came to 2 bases and at J to 9 bases, leaving 11 bases not matched to a gene. The germline CDR1 and CDR2 sequences are MNHNY and SVGAGI (reference sequence). This CDR3 has 16 amino acids. The chain's CDR3 is CASSYRAGGPQSEQFF. DNA for the CDR3: TGTGCCAGCAGTTACAGGGCGGGAGGGCCCCAAAGTGAGCAGTTCTTC.

The genes are TRBV2 and TRBJ1-1, with D possibly matching TRBD1 (6 bases). Germline-derived CDR1 and CDR2 are SNHLY and FYNNEI. The CDR3 consists of 14 residues. V gave up 6 bases and J gave up 4 bases, with 15 bases separating them. The CDR3 loop is CASSTYRVGTEAFF. In DNA, the CDR3 is TGTGCCAGCAGCACCTACAGGGTAGGCACTGAAGCTTTCTTT.

J is TRBJ2-5 and V is TRBV25-1; 7 bases fit TRBD2. This CDR3 is 17 amino acids long. V lost 4 bases, J lost 5 bases, and 16 bases stayed unmatched. The V gene's germline CDR1 is MGHDK and CDR2 SYGVNS. The CDR3: CASSGDRDYHPGETQYF. Written as DNA, the CDR3 is TGTGCCAGCAGTGGAGACCGGGACTACCATCCTGGGGAGACCCAGTACTTC.

V is TRBV11-2 and J is TRBJ2-2, with TRBD2 as a possible D gene (5 bases). The CDR3 extends over 15 amino acids. Germline assignment: CDR1 SGHAT and CDR2 FQNNGV. The V and J ends lost 1 base and 5 bases respectively, with 11 bases between them. The CDR3 nucleotides are TGTGCCAGCAGCTTAGTTCGGGAAGTAACCGGGGAGCTGTTTTTT. Residues: CASSLVREVTGELFF.

This clone was found a few times. The chain links TRBV2 to TRBJ2-7; the D is unclear. The germline V gene encodes CDR1 SNHLY and CDR2 FYNNEI. V gave up 4 bases and J gave up 0 bases, with 7 bases separating them. The length of the CDR3 is 13 residues. The chain's CDR3 is CASSGSHSYEQYF. The CDR3 DNA reads TGTGCCAGCAGTGGGAGTCACTCCTACGAGCAGTACTTC.

Turning to this clone: This CDR3 is also generated by other DNA sequences in the sample. The CDR3 DNA reads as TGTGCCAGCAGCCTGGCATATGAGCAGTACTTC. Protein product: CASSLAYEQYF. The J gene is TRBJ2-7, the V gene TRBV28; D unresolved. Germline values: CDR1 MDHEN, CDR2 SYDVKM. V was pared by 6 bases and J by 7 bases, with 10 bases between. The CDR3 is made up of 11 amino acids.

On this clone itself: Compared with germline, one end of the junction differs, possibly owing to a read error. This chain joins TRBV5-4 and TRBJ2-1; TRBD1 aligns across 10 bases. Germline lookup yields CDR1 SGHNT and CDR2 YYREEE (reference sequence). This CDR3 is 16 amino acids long. CDR3 bases: TGCGCCAGCAGCGAGAAGGACAGGGGGGGTTACAATGAGCAGTTCTTC. Encoded protein: CASSEKDRGGYNEQFF.

The chain joins TRBV6-1 to TRBJ1-4; 7 nucleotides match TRBD1. V gave up 1 base and J gave up 4 bases; unmatched junction bases: 0. The germline V gene has CDR1 MNHNS and CDR2 SASEGT. The CDR3 spans 14 residues. The CDR3 is CASSEGQGNEKLFF. The CDR3 DNA sequence: TGTGCCAGCAGTGAAGGACAGGGTAATGAAAAACTGTTTTTT.

The rearrangement links TRBV6-5 to TRBJ2-7; 8 bases match TRBD1. The CDR3 totals 14 residues. With V trimmed by 4 bases and J by 2 bases, 4 bases remained unmatched. Germline V lookup: CDR1 MNHEY, CDR2 SVGAGI. The chain's CDR3 is CASSSGTGTYEQYF. CDR3 nucleotides: TGTGCCAGCAGTTCCGGGACAGGAACCTACGAGCAGTACTTC.

The chain links TRBV4-1 to TRBJ2-1; perhaps TRBD1 as D (7 bases). V lost 0 bases to trimming and J lost 4 bases, with 13 bases between them. Per germline, CDR1 MGHRA and CDR2 YSYEKL. This CDR3 has 16 amino acids. Here the CDR3 reads CASSQELAGGYNEQFF. Written as DNA, the CDR3 is TGCGCCAGCAGCCAAGAGTTAGCAGGGGGGTACAATGAGCAGTTCTTC.

CDR3 coding DNA: TGTGCCAGCAGCATAACTAGCGGGATAAATGAGCAGTTCTTC. It specifies CASSITSGINEQFF. The rearrangement uses TRBV9 and TRBJ2-1; 10 bases fit TRBD2. Germline CDR1 reads SGDLS; CDR2 reads YYNGEE. V was pared by 4 bases and J by 7 bases, with 5 bases of the junction left unmatched. The CDR3 length is 14 residues.

The CDR3 protein is CASSQDMTGARYF. CDR3 DNA sequence: TGCGCCAGCAGCCAAGATATGACGGGCGCACGGTACTTC. The V and J genes are TRBV4-3 and TRBJ2-7; D not resolved. Trimming shortened V by 0 bases and J by 12 bases, and 15 bases separated the two germline ends. The germline CDR1 and CDR2 sequences are LGHNA and YSLEER. The CDR3 is 13 residues long.

This clone appeared many times. CDR3 coding DNA: TGTGCCAGCAGCTTGAACCCGACAGGGGCAGATACGCAGTATTTT. This sequence encodes CASSLNPTGADTQYF. The V call is TRBV5-4, the J call TRBJ2-3; TRBD1 agrees at 8 bases. V shed 1 base, J shed 4 bases, and the junction held 5 bases outside the gene matches. This CDR3 has 15 residues. The germline CDR1 and CDR2 sequences are SGHNT and YYREEE (reference sequence). The whole variable domain, filled in from reference TRBV5-4 and TRBJ2-3, reads ETGVTQSPTHLIKTRGQQVTLRCSSQSGHNTVSWYQQALGQGPQFIFQYYREEENGRGNFPPRFSGLQFPNYSSELNVNALELDDSALYLCASSLNPTGADTQYFGPGTRLTVL.

V gene TRBV7-3 combines with J gene TRBJ2-1; D call uncertain. Germline CDR1 reads SGHTA; CDR2 reads FQGTGA. Trimming left V 2 bases short and J 8 bases short, with 10 bases between. This CDR3 is 13 amino acids long. CDR3 sequence reads: CASSLEANYEQFF. The CDR3 DNA sequence: TGTGCCAGCAGCTTAGAGGCCAACTATGAGCAGTTCTTC. The variable domain in full, completed from reference TRBV7-3 and TRBJ2-1, reads GAGVSQTPSNKVTEKGKYVELRCDPISGHTALYWYRQSLGQGPEFLIYFQGTGAADDSGLPNDRFFAVRPEGSVSTLKIQRTERGDSAVYLCASSLEANYEQFFGPGTRLTVL.

V usage is TRBV7-9 and J usage is TRBJ2-7; TRBD2 agrees at 10 bases. Germline V lookup: CDR1 SEHNR, CDR2 FQNEAQ (reference sequence). Trimming took 2 bases from V and 1 from J; bases not matched to a gene: 8. This CDR3 is 17 amino acids long. This CDR3 is CASSLISEREGSYEQYF. Here the CDR3 DNA reads TGTGCCAGCAGCTTAATATCAGAGCGGGAGGGATCCTACGAGCAGTACTTC.

This chain connects TRBV7-9 to TRBJ2-1; 11 positions match TRBD2. The trim removed 4 bases at V and 3 bases at J, leaving 2 bases unmatched. The CDR3 is 15 amino acids. Germline V gene sequence: CDR1 SEHNR, CDR2 FQNEAQ (reference sequence). The CDR3 DNA sequence: TGTGCCAGCAGCTCAGGACTAGCGGGCTACAATGAGCAGTTCTTC. Protein sequence: CASSSGLAGYNEQFF.

The V and J genes are TRBV5-6 and TRBJ1-1; 7 bases match TRBD1. The CDR3 runs 16 residues. Germline V CDR1 and CDR2: SGHDT, YYEEEE. The ends lost 4 bases at V and 7 bases at J; junction bases unmatched: 16. CDR3 nucleotides: TGTGCCAGCAGCGTAAGGGGGCGACGAGTGGCTGGTGAAGCTTTCTTT. Its translation is CASSVRGRRVAGEAFF.

Remarks on this clone: Since a much larger clone is just one base distant, this may be a read error. The gene calls are TRBV11-2 and TRBJ2-7; maybe TRBD2 (7 bases). V lost 5 bases to trimming and J lost 5 bases, with 10 bases between them. The CDR3 is 12 amino acids. Germline CDR1 and CDR2: SGHAT and FQNNGV. CDR3 protein: CASSRGRDEQYF. The DNA of the CDR3 is TGTGCCAGCAGCAGGGGGAGGGACGAGCAGTACTTC.

The chain joins TRBV19 to TRBJ1-5, with 8 bases matching TRBD1. V dropped 4 bases and J dropped 2; count of bases not matched to a gene: 16. This CDR3 region has 19 residues. CDR1 and CDR2 (germline): LNHDA, SQIVND (reference sequence). The CDR3 loop is CASSTQSPDRGYGNQPQHF. The CDR3 DNA is TGTGCCAGTAGTACCCAGAGCCCAGACAGGGGCTATGGCAATCAGCCCCAGCATTTT.

The V gene is TRBV27, the J gene TRBJ1-1; the match to TRBD1 covers 9 bases. Germline assignment: CDR1 MNHEY and CDR2 SMNVEV (reference sequence). The CDR3 runs to 15 residues. The V gene end was trimmed by 3 bases and the J gene end by 4 bases; junction bases not matched to a gene: 6. The DNA of the CDR3 is TGTGCCAGCAGTTTCAGGGGGACAGGGACCACTGAAGCTTTCTTT. Protein sequence: CASSFRGTGTTEAFF.

The V gene is TRBV12-2, the J gene TRBJ1-2; TRBD1, the table's D call, lacks a check against the DNA. TRBV12-2 is reported as a pseudogene. This CDR3 has 14 residues. The CDR3 region has the DNA TGTGCAAGTCGCCCCCGGGGGACAGGGGATGGCTACACCTTC. It specifies CASRPRGTGDGYTF.

This chain links TRBV7-8 with TRBJ2-1; weak D call: TRBD1 (5 bases). V shed 4 bases and J shed 7 bases, with 14 bases lying between them. Germline CDR1 is SGHVS and CDR2 is FQNEAQ. The CDR3 has 14 residues. CDR3 nucleotides: TGTGCCAGCAGCTCCCGCAGGGATAGGAATGAGCAGTTCTTC. Translation: CASSSRRDRNEQFF.

The chain carries TRBV2 and TRBJ2-4, with D uncertain. Germline V gene lookup returns CDR1 SNHLY and CDR2 FYNNEI. This CDR3 is built from 11 residues. V was pared by 6 bases and J by 10 bases, with 10 bases between. Here the CDR3 reads CASSVDVIQYF. The CDR3 nucleotides read TGTGCCAGCAGCGTAGACGTTATTCAGTACTTC. The full variable domain, with the rest looked up from reference TRBV2 and TRBJ2-4, is EPEVTQTPSHQVTQMGQEVILRCVPISNHLYFYWYRQILGQKVEFLVSFYNNEISEKSEIFDDQFSVERPDGSNFTLKIRSTKLEDSAMYFCASSVDVIQYFGAGTRLSVL.

Here the CDR3 reads CASRTGLNEQFF. In DNA, the CDR3 is TGTGCCAGTAGAACAGGGTTGAATGAGCAGTTCTTC. The rearrangement uses TRBV19 and TRBJ2-1; D is possibly TRBD1 (6 bases). The CDR3 has 12 residues. Trimming shortened V by 6 bases and J by 7 bases, and 10 bases separated the two germline ends. CDR1 is LNHDA, CDR2 SQIVND, per germline (reference sequence). Full variable domain (rest looked up from reference TRBV19 and TRBJ2-1): DGGITQSPKYLFRKEGQNVTLSCEQNLNHDAMYWYRQDPGQGLRLIYYSQIVNDFQKGDIAEGYSVSREKKESFPLTVTSAQKNPTAFYLCASRTGLNEQFFGPGTRLTVL.

The J gene is TRBJ2-6, the V gene TRBV7-9, with TRBD2 matching over 12 bases. V was pared by 4 bases and J by 11 bases, with 9 bases of the junction left unmatched. Germline assignment: CDR1 SEHNR and CDR2 FQNEAQ (reference sequence). The CDR3 extends over 16 amino acids. The CDR3 DNA is TGTGCCAGCAGCTCCGGACTAGCGGGGTCGGCTTACGTCCTGACTTTC. This encodes CASSSGLAGSAYVLTF.

The chain carries TRBV5-1 and TRBJ1-3; D not certain. The CDR3 runs to 13 residues. V shed 4 bases and J shed 6 bases, with 11 bases lying between them. CDR1 and CDR2 from the germline V gene are SGHRS and YFSETQ. The CDR3 sequence: CASSLGSLNTIYF. The CDR3 region has the DNA TGCGCCAGCAGCCTAGGGTCGCTAAACACCATATATTTT.

The chain links TRBV11-3 to TRBJ2-1, with 7 bases lining up with TRBD2. Germline assignment: CDR1 SGHNT and CDR2 YENEEA. V was clipped by 3 bases and J by 8 bases; unmatched bases: 13. The CDR3 is 16 residues long. The chain's CDR3 is CASSFFSGGSLDEQFF. The CDR3 bases are TGTGCCAGCAGCTTTTTCTCCGGCGGGAGTCTTGATGAGCAGTTCTTC. Filled out from reference TRBV11-3 and TRBJ2-1, the complete variable domain reads EAGVVQSPRYKIIEKKQPVAFWCNPISGHNTLYWYLQNLGQGPELLIRYENEEAVDDSQLPKDRFSAERLKGVDSTLKIQPAELGDSAVYLCASSFFSGGSLDEQFFGPGTRLTVL.

In its sample, this clone was seen once. The V and J genes are TRBV28 and TRBJ1-3, with a possible D match to TRBD1 (6 bases). CDR1 and CDR2 (germline): MDHEN, SYDVKM. This CDR3 has 15 residues. The germline V and J ends were trimmed by 7 bases and 0 bases, with 13 bases remaining between them. CDR3 protein: CASIPQGHSGNTIYF. CDR3 nucleotides: TGTGCCAGCATCCCCCAGGGACACTCTGGAAACACCATATATTTT.